This T cell receptor (beta chain) was found in a study of T-cell reconstitution after alpha-beta-depleted transplantation in children. General study points: Several hundred expanded graft clones reportedly were the source of alpha-beta T cells about two months after transplant. Surviving recipient T cells and thymic progenitors produced the high day-60 TCRbeta diversity seen in some patients. Newly produced T cells mostly accounted for T-cell counts and diversity one year post-transplant.

Unique molecular identifiers were used to barcode this TCRbeta library. TCRdb called the PCR reads again in MiXCR, with one record for every CDR3 protein. The profile covers over 45,000 distinct CDR3 sequences, with 40% to 45% appearing a single time and more than 95% taken by the ten largest. To note about this clonotype: Antigen unknown.

This clonotype was obtained from a male patient between 10 and 17 years old who had a stem cell transplant for acute lymphoblastic leukemia, so the T cells may come from the graft donor. The input for sequencing was PBMCs, mostly from graft donor cells, taken 360 days after TCRalphabeta/CD19-depleted stem cell transplant.

The DNA of the CDR3 is TGTGCCAGCAGCGTAACAGGGTCCGAGCAGTACTTC. Translating gives CASSVTGSEQYF. V and J are TRBV13 and TRBJ2-7, with TRBD1 as a possible D gene (6 bases). There are 12 residues in the CDR3. Per the germline V gene, CDR1 is PRHDT and CDR2 is FYEKMQ (reference sequence). V was shortened by 5 bases and J by 6 bases, with 11 bases between the two germline ends.